A selection of T cell receptor beta chains follows, all from one sample in a study of OX40 agonist ivuxolimab in advanced cancers. The table came from immunoSEQ multiplex PCR; TCRdb's copy has only in-frame clones and leaves some out. The data show roughly 66,000 clones, with roughly four fifths seen just once and under 2.5% held by the top ten. The sequencing here drew on CD4+ or CD8+ T cells sorted from blood, taken in a trial of the OX40 agonist ivuxolimab. These receptors were taken from an adult with an advanced solid tumor such as melanoma, head and neck, liver or kidney cancer. The CDR3 runs from the conserved cysteine through the conserved F or W. The order of the fields is V gene, CDR3 length, D gene, J gene, clone size, CDR3 protein, CDR3 DNA. A D gene is named only where the DNA matches it firmly. Expanded clones get a size class; other rows say once, few or many, or leave the size out.

TRBV27	17	.	TRBJ1-5	.	CASSPLSAGAGNQPQHF	TGTGCCAGCAGTCCACTGTCGGCGGGGGCGGGCAATCAGCCCCAGCATTTT
TRBV7-2	14	.	TRBJ1-4	.	CASSLAFGGEKLFF	TGTGCCAGCAGCTTAGCGTTCGGGGGCGAAAAACTGTTTTTT
TRBV27	16	TRBD1	TRBJ1-1	few	CASLGIRGQGNTEAFF	TGTGCCAGCCTCGGGATCAGGGGGCAGGGGAACACTGAAGCTTTCTTT
TRBV18	15	.	TRBJ1-3	few	CASSPPSSPGNTIYF	TGTGCCAGCTCACCACCGTCCAGCCCTGGAAACACCATATATTTT
TRBV19	14	.	TRBJ2-7	.	CASAHTGTNNEQYF	TGTGCCAGCGCACACACCGGGACGAATAACGAGCAGTACTTC
TRBV7-2	15	TRBD1	TRBJ2-7	.	CASREGTGRLREQYF	TGTGCCAGCAGGGAGGGGACAGGGAGATTGCGCGAGCAGTACTTC
TRBV14	13	.	TRBJ1-2	.	CASSQAINYGYTF	TGTGCCAGCAGCCAGGCCATCAACTATGGCTACACCTTC
TRBV7-8	14	.	TRBJ1-3	.	CASSSGTDGNTIYF	TGTGCCAGCAGCTCCGGGACTGATGGAAACACCATATATTTT
TRBV6-5	13	.	TRBJ2-5	.	CASRELGEETQYF	TGTGCCAGCAGAGAATTGGGGGAGGAGACCCAGTACTTC
TRBV28	14	TRBD2	TRBJ2-7	.	CASSFPGRAYEQYF	TGTGCCAGCAGTTTTCCCGGGAGGGCGTATGAGCAGTACTTC
TRBV10-3	13	.	TRBJ1-4	.	CAIRGTAGEKLFF	TGTGCCATCAGAGGGACGGCGGGGGAAAAACTGTTTTTT
TRBV6-4	15	.	TRBJ1-1	once	CASRGQSGVNTEAFF	TGTGCCAGCAGAGGACAGTCCGGGGTGAACACTGAAGCTTTCTTT
TRBV18	15	.	TRBJ2-5	few	CASSLSRSKGETQYF	TGTGCCAGCTCACTTTCAAGGTCCAAGGGAGAGACCCAGTACTTC
TRBV6-1	12	.	TRBJ1-5	.	CASIGFGGPQHF	TGTGCCAGCATTGGGTTCGGAGGGCCCCAGCATTTT
TRBV11-3	11	TRBD1	TRBJ2-7	few	CASRIQGEQYF	TGTGCCAGCAGGATACAGGGGGAGCAGTACTTC
TRBV11-3	17	TRBD1	TRBJ1-1	.	CASSLGVVGQPNTEAFF	TGTGCCAGCAGCTTAGGAGTGGTGGGACAGCCGAACACTGAAGCTTTCTTT
TRBV19	14	.	TRBJ2-3	.	CATLYYPRTDTQYF	TGTGCCACCCTATACTACCCCCGGACAGATACGCAGTATTTT
TRBV10-3	15	TRBD1	TRBJ1-1	.	CAIRLDRGMNTEAFF	TGTGCCATAAGACTTGACAGGGGGATGAACACTGAAGCTTTCTTT
TRBV4-2	16	TRBD2	TRBJ2-5	.	CASSQVATSGGETQYF	TGTGCCAGCAGCCAAGTTGCAACTAGCGGGGGGGAGACCCAGTACTTC
TRBV11-2	13	.	TRBJ2-2	.	CASSLGSTGELFF	TGTGCCAGCAGCTTAGGGTCCACCGGGGAGCTGTTTTTT
TRBV5-5	16	.	TRBJ1-1	.	CASSWGVGPTNTEAFF	TGTGCCAGCAGCTGGGGGGTTGGCCCTACGAACACTGAAGCTTTCTTT
TRBV7-2	15	.	TRBJ2-7	.	CASSLGGGSSYEQYF	TGTGCCAGCAGCTTAGGTGGTGGGAGCTCCTACGAGCAGTACTTC
TRBV29-1	13	.	TRBJ1-5	.	CSVRDGGNQPQHF	TGCAGCGTTCGGGACGGCGGCAATCAGCCCCAGCATTTT
TRBV29-1	18	TRBD1	TRBJ1-5	.	CSALIGTDEWYFDQPQHF	TGCAGCGCTCTTATTGGGACAGACGAATGGTATTTTGATCAGCCCCAGCATTTT
TRBV6-4	14	TRBD2	TRBJ2-1	once	CASSALAGVDEQFF	TGTGCCAGCAGTGCGCTAGCGGGAGTCGATGAGCAGTTCTTC
TRBV18	16	.	TRBJ2-1	.	CASSPTPPQVDNEQFF	TGTGCCAGCTCACCAACGCCCCCCCAGGTCGACAATGAGCAGTTCTTC
TRBV19	17	TRBD1	TRBJ2-7	.	CASSIKGAGAAFYEQYF	TGTGCCAGTAGTATAAAGGGGGCAGGGGCGGCCTTCTACGAGCAGTACTTC
TRBV18	14	.	TRBJ1-5	.	CASSPGEVNQPQHF	TGTGCCAGCTCACCAGGGGAGGTAAATCAGCCCCAGCATTTT
TRBV28	12	.	TRBJ1-2	few	CASTEGVYGYTF	TGTGCCAGCACGGAGGGCGTCTATGGCTACACCTTC
TRBV19	13	.	TRBJ2-3	.	CASSMGGTDTQYF	TGTGCCAGTAGTATGGGTGGCACAGATACGCAGTATTTT
TRBV7-6	16	.	TRBJ2-3	.	CASSPSGTVLTDTQYF	TGTGCCAGCAGCCCCTCCGGAACAGTATTGACAGATACGCAGTATTTT
TRBV30	16	.	TRBJ1-5	.	CAWSALGRDANQPQHF	TGTGCCTGGAGTGCCCTTGGGAGGGACGCCAATCAGCCCCAGCATTTT
TRBV18	13	.	TRBJ1-5	.	CASSPEGYQPQHF	TGTGCCAGCTCACCAGAGGGGTATCAGCCCCAGCATTTT
TRBV5-1	13	.	TRBJ2-5	.	CASSLVREETQYF	TGCGCCAGCAGCTTGGTCAGGGAGGAGACCCAGTACTTC
TRBV7-2	14	TRBD2	TRBJ2-7	.	CASSLTSGSYEQYF	TGTGCCAGCAGCTTAACTAGCGGGAGTTACGAGCAGTACTTC